These T cell receptor beta chains were read from a single sample in a study of blood T cell repertoires in COVID-19. Assay used: immunoSEQ multiplex PCR; TCRdb lists only in-frame clones, some missing. The data contain hundreds of thousands of clones, more than 75% of them singletons. Sequencing was done on a sample of peripheral blood. The receptors come from a woman aged 55-69 years with COVID-19, enrolled during active disease. CDR3s include the opening cysteine and the closing phenylalanine or tryptophan. Fields, in order: D gene, clone size, J gene, V gene, CDR3 DNA, CDR3 protein. D genes are given only for firm matches. Expanded clones are given a class, and other clones once, few, many or no size at all.

d_call: TRBD2
clone_size: .
j_call: TRBJ2-7
v_call: TRBV5-1
cdr3_nt: TGCGCCAGCAGCTTGGTAGCGGGATCCTCCTACGAGCAGTACTTC
cdr3_aa: CASSLVAGSSYEQYF

d_call: .
clone_size: .
j_call: TRBJ1-1
v_call: TRBV24-1
cdr3_nt: TGTGCCACCAGTGATTGGGCAGGGTTATACGGGGGGACTGAAGCTTTCTTT
cdr3_aa: CATSDWAGLYGGTEAFF

d_call: TRBD2
clone_size: .
j_call: TRBJ2-7
v_call: TRBV2
cdr3_nt: TGTGCCAGCAAGCGGGGGGCCTACGAGCAGTACTTC
cdr3_aa: CASKRGAYEQYF

d_call: TRBD1
clone_size: .
j_call: TRBJ1-2
v_call: TRBV10-3
cdr3_nt: TGTGCCATCAGGGGACAGGGGTCAAACTATGGCTACACCTTC
cdr3_aa: CAIRGQGSNYGYTF

d_call: .
clone_size: .
j_call: TRBJ2-7
v_call: TRBV27
cdr3_nt: TGTGCCAGCAGTTCCCGGGACAATTACGAGCAGTACTTC
cdr3_aa: CASSSRDNYEQYF

d_call: .
clone_size: few
j_call: TRBJ2-2
v_call: TRBV27
cdr3_nt: TGTGCCAGCAGTCGGTGGACCGGGGAGCTGTTTTTT
cdr3_aa: CASSRWTGELFF

d_call: TRBD1
clone_size: once
j_call: TRBJ2-7
v_call: TRBV5-4
cdr3_nt: TGTGCCAGCAGCACCAACCCACAGGGGCCTCCGAACGAGCAGTACTTC
cdr3_aa: CASSTNPQGPPNEQYF

d_call: .
clone_size: .
j_call: TRBJ2-7
v_call: TRBV27
cdr3_nt: TGTGCCAGCAGTTTTTATCGAACAGGGAACCCCTACGAGCAGTACTTC
cdr3_aa: CASSFYRTGNPYEQYF

d_call: TRBD1
clone_size: once
j_call: TRBJ1-1
v_call: TRBV6-5
cdr3_nt: TGTGCCAGCAGTCCTGGGACAGGGGGCACTGAAGCTTTCTTT
cdr3_aa: CASSPGTGGTEAFF

d_call: TRBD1
clone_size: .
j_call: TRBJ2-5
v_call: TRBV28
cdr3_nt: TGTGCCAGCAGTGGGACAGCCCAAGAGACCCAGTACTTC
cdr3_aa: CASSGTAQETQYF

d_call: .
clone_size: .
j_call: TRBJ1-2
v_call: TRBV2
cdr3_nt: TGTGCCACCTGCCCAGGGGTCTACTATGGCTACACCTTC
cdr3_aa: CATCPGVYYGYTF

d_call: .
clone_size: .
j_call: TRBJ2-7
v_call: TRBV7-8
cdr3_nt: TGTGCCAGCAGCTCTACGGACTGGGGGCAGTACTTC
cdr3_aa: CASSSTDWGQYF

d_call: .
clone_size: .
j_call: TRBJ2-3
v_call: TRBV19
cdr3_nt: TGTGCCAGTAGTCACGGGACTTTTACAGATACGCAGTATTTT
cdr3_aa: CASSHGTFTDTQYF

d_call: TRBD2
clone_size: .
j_call: TRBJ2-5
v_call: TRBV25-1
cdr3_nt: TGTGCCAGCGGGGGACTAGCGGGGGGGCCTGGGACCCAGTACTTC
cdr3_aa: CASGGLAGGPGTQYF

d_call: .
clone_size: .
j_call: TRBJ2-1
v_call: TRBV7-2
cdr3_nt: TGTGCCAGCAGCTTAGTTGGTGAGCCCTACAATGAGCAGTTCTTC
cdr3_aa: CASSLVGEPYNEQFF

d_call: TRBD2
clone_size: .
j_call: TRBJ2-3
v_call: TRBV2
cdr3_nt: TGTGCCAGCAATCTTAGCGGGGGACGCACAGATACGCAGTATTTT
cdr3_aa: CASNLSGGRTDTQYF

d_call: .
clone_size: .
j_call: TRBJ1-1
v_call: TRBV28
cdr3_nt: TGTGCCAGCAGCTTCCGGGTAGCTTTCTTT
cdr3_aa: CASSFRVAFF

d_call: .
clone_size: few
j_call: TRBJ1-4
v_call: TRBV4-2
cdr3_nt: TGTGCCAGCAGCCAAGCCCACAGGGCCACTAATGAAAAACTGTTTTTT
cdr3_aa: CASSQAHRATNEKLFF

d_call: .
clone_size: .
j_call: TRBJ1-3
v_call: TRBV9
cdr3_nt: TGTGCCAGCAGCTCAGGGCAATTAGGCCGCTCTGGAAACACCATATATTTT
cdr3_aa: CASSSGQLGRSGNTIYF

d_call: TRBD1
clone_size: .
j_call: TRBJ1-2
v_call: TRBV6-5
cdr3_nt: TGTGCCAGCAGTACCGGGACAGGCCTTCACTACACCTTC
cdr3_aa: CASSTGTGLHYTF

d_call: TRBD1
clone_size: .
j_call: TRBJ2-1
v_call: TRBV7-9
cdr3_nt: TGTGCCAGCAGCTGGACAGGGGAGGATGAGCAGTTCTTC
cdr3_aa: CASSWTGEDEQFF

d_call: .
clone_size: .
j_call: TRBJ1-1
v_call: TRBV18
cdr3_nt: TGTGCCAGCTCTCGAACGGGGTTGGTGGCTGAAGCTTTCTTT
cdr3_aa: CASSRTGLVAEAFF

d_call: .
clone_size: once
j_call: TRBJ2-1
v_call: TRBV5-1
cdr3_nt: TGCGCCAGCAGCTTGGTCGGACAGGGAGGGTTGGGTGAGCAGTTCTTC
cdr3_aa: CASSLVGQGGLGEQFF

d_call: .
clone_size: .
j_call: TRBJ2-1
v_call: TRBV4-1
cdr3_nt: TGCGCCAGCAGCCTCCTGGGGCACCAAAACAATGAGCAGTTCTTC
cdr3_aa: CASSLLGHQNNEQFF

d_call: TRBD1
clone_size: .
j_call: TRBJ2-1
v_call: TRBV19
cdr3_nt: TGTGCCAGTAGTACTTGGACAGGGTCGAATCTCGGGAAGCAGTTCTTC
cdr3_aa: CASSTWTGSNLGKQFF

d_call: .
clone_size: .
j_call: TRBJ1-1
v_call: TRBV14
cdr3_nt: TGTGCCAGCAGCCAGGGGGGCACTGAAGCTTTCTTT
cdr3_aa: CASSQGGTEAFF

d_call: .
clone_size: once
j_call: TRBJ2-7
v_call: TRBV5-5
cdr3_nt: TGTGCCAGCAGCCTGACACTTCCCTACGAGCAGTACTTC
cdr3_aa: CASSLTLPYEQYF

d_call: TRBD2
clone_size: .
j_call: TRBJ2-1
v_call: TRBV2
cdr3_nt: TGTGCCAGCAGTACGAGGACTAGCGGGGGACCATACAATGAGCAGTTCTTC
cdr3_aa: CASSTRTSGGPYNEQFF

d_call: .
clone_size: .
j_call: TRBJ2-7
v_call: TRBV10-3
cdr3_nt: TGTGCCATCAGTGAAGAGGGAAAGAGCTCCTACGAGCAGTACTTC
cdr3_aa: CAISEEGKSSYEQYF

d_call: TRBD1
clone_size: .
j_call: TRBJ1-2
v_call: TRBV11-2
cdr3_nt: TGTGCCAGCAGCTTACCACGCACAGGGGGCAGTGGCTACACCTTC
cdr3_aa: CASSLPRTGGSGYTF

d_call: TRBD1
clone_size: .
j_call: TRBJ2-2
v_call: TRBV5-1
cdr3_nt: TGCGCCAGCAGCTCTGAACAGGGGTTGAACACCGGGGAGCTGTTTTTT
cdr3_aa: CASSSEQGLNTGELFF

d_call: TRBD2
clone_size: .
j_call: TRBJ2-2
v_call: TRBV10-3
cdr3_nt: TGTGCCATCAAGGCTAGCGGGGCCCCCGGGGAGCTGTTTTTT
cdr3_aa: CAIKASGAPGELFF

d_call: .
clone_size: .
j_call: TRBJ2-2
v_call: TRBV7-9
cdr3_nt: TGTGCCAGCAGCCAGGTGGGGAACACCGGGGAGCTGTTTTTT
cdr3_aa: CASSQVGNTGELFF

d_call: TRBD1
clone_size: .
j_call: TRBJ1-1
v_call: TRBV19
cdr3_nt: TGTGCCAGCGGGACAGGGTATTGGGCTGAAGCTTTCTTT
cdr3_aa: CASGTGYWAEAFF

d_call: .
clone_size: .
j_call: TRBJ2-6
v_call: TRBV6-5
cdr3_nt: TGTGCCAGCAGTTACTCCCCACTCTCTGGGGCCAACGTCCTGACTTTC
cdr3_aa: CASSYSPLSGANVLTF

d_call: .
clone_size: .
j_call: TRBJ2-2
v_call: TRBV28
cdr3_nt: TGTGCCAGCAGTCCCGTGCCTAGGGGGAAGGGCACCGGGGAGCTGTTTTTT
cdr3_aa: CASSPVPRGKGTGELFF

d_call: .
clone_size: few
j_call: TRBJ2-7
v_call: TRBV11-1
cdr3_nt: TGTGCCAGCAGTCATCTACGGGACGAGCAGTACTTC
cdr3_aa: CASSHLRDEQYF

d_call: TRBD1
clone_size: .
j_call: TRBJ1-1
v_call: TRBV18
cdr3_nt: TGTGCCAGCTCACCACTAAGGGGACAGGGGAACACTGAAGCTTTCTTT
cdr3_aa: CASSPLRGQGNTEAFF

d_call: .
clone_size: once
j_call: TRBJ1-5
v_call: TRBV19
cdr3_nt: TGTGCCAGTAGTATGGCGGGGTTTGGCAATCAGCCCCAGCATTTT
cdr3_aa: CASSMAGFGNQPQHF

d_call: .
clone_size: .
j_call: TRBJ2-7
v_call: TRBV14
cdr3_nt: TGTGCCAGCAGCCAAGCTTCCCCTTACGAGCAGTACTTC
cdr3_aa: CASSQASPYEQYF

d_call: .
clone_size: .
j_call: TRBJ1-5
v_call: TRBV30
cdr3_nt: TGTGCCTGGAGTCGGGGATATCAGCCCCAGCATTTT
cdr3_aa: CAWSRGYQPQHF

d_call: .
clone_size: .
j_call: TRBJ2-1
v_call: TRBV6-2/TRBV6-3
cdr3_nt: TGTGCCAGCAGTTACCGCGGAGGGGTGACGGGCTCCTACAATGAGCAGTTCTTC
cdr3_aa: CASSYRGGVTGSYNEQFF

d_call: .
clone_size: .
j_call: TRBJ1-5
v_call: TRBV7-9
cdr3_nt: TGTGCCAGCAGCTTAGATATTACAGGTAACAATCAGCCCCAGCATTTT
cdr3_aa: CASSLDITGNNQPQHF

d_call: .
clone_size: .
j_call: TRBJ1-1
v_call: TRBV5-1
cdr3_nt: TGCGCCAGCAGCCCGGGATCCCCGGGGACTGAAGCTTTCTTT
cdr3_aa: CASSPGSPGTEAFF

d_call: .
clone_size: .
j_call: TRBJ2-1
v_call: TRBV7-3
cdr3_nt: TGTGCCAGCAGCCAACAGGGAACATACAATGAGCAGTTCTTC
cdr3_aa: CASSQQGTYNEQFF